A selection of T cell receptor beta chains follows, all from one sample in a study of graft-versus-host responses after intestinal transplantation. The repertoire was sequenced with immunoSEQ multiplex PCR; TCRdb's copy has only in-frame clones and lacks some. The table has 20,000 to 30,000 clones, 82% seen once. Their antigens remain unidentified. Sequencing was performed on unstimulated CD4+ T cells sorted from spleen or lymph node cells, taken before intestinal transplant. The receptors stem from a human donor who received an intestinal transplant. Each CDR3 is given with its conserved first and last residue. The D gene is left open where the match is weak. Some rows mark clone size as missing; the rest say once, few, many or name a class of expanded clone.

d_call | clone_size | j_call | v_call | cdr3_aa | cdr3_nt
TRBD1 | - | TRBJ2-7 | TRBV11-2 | CASSAAPGQGLYEQYF | TGTGCCAGCAGCGCAGCCCCGGGACAGGGGTTGTACGAGCAGTACTTC
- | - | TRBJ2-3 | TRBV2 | CASSEAKRSSTDTQYF | TGTGCCAGCAGTGAAGCGAAGCGGTCTAGCACAGATACGCAGTATTTT
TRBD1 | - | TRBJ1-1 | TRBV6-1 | CASSGQGPMNTEAFF | TGTGCCAGCAGTGGACAGGGACCTATGAACACTGAAGCTTTCTTT
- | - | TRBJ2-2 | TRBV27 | CASSSRGLVNTGELFF | TGTGCCAGCAGTTCTAGGGGGTTGGTGAACACCGGGGAGCTGTTTTTT
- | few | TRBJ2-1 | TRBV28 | CASSRMGEQFF | TGTGCCAGCAGTCGTATGGGGGAGCAGTTCTTC
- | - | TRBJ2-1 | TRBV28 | CASSPPGNEQFF | TGTGCCAGCAGTCCTCCGGGGAATGAGCAGTTCTTC
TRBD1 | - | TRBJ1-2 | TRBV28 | CASSLTGQANYGYTF | TGTGCCAGCAGCCTTACCGGACAGGCTAACTATGGCTACACCTTC
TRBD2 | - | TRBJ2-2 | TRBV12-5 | CASGLDRLAGAGELFF | TGTGCTAGTGGTTTGGACAGACTAGCGGGAGCCGGGGAGCTGTTTTTT
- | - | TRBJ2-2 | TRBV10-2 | CASKQGPANTGELFF | TGCGCCAGTAAACAGGGCCCCGCGAACACCGGGGAGCTGTTTTTT
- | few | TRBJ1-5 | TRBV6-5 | CASSYSAGSQPQHF | TGTGCCAGCAGTTACTCGGCGGGATCTCAGCCCCAGCATTTT
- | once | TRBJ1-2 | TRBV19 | CASRLRSYGGGYTF | TGTGCCAGTAGGCTCCGCTCTTACGGAGGAGGCTACACCTTC
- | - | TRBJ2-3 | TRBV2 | CATSSTDTQYF | TGTGCCACCTCTAGCACAGATACGCAGTATTTT
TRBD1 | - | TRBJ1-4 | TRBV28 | CASRTRPTGRGREKLFF | TGTGCCAGCAGAACAAGGCCTACGGGCAGGGGGCGCGAAAAACTGTTTTTT
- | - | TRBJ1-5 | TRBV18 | CASSPQRGSNQPQHF | TGTGCCAGCTCACCACAGAGAGGGAGCAATCAGCCCCAGCATTTT
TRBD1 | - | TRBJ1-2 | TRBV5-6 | CASSSPGTALYGYTF | TGTGCCAGCAGCTCCCCCGGGACAGCGCTATATGGCTACACCTTC
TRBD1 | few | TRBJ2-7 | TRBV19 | CASSIGTGVEQYF | TGTGCCAGTAGTATCGGGACAGGGGTCGAGCAGTACTTC
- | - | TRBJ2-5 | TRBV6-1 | CASSSAGETQYF | TGTGCCAGCAGCTCCGCGGGGGAGACCCAGTACTTC
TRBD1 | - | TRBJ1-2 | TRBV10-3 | CAISESPGQSYGYTF | TGTGCCATCAGTGAGTCCCCGGGACAGTCCTATGGCTACACCTTC